The source of this T cell receptor beta chain is a study of OX40 agonist ivuxolimab in advanced cancers. Study-level points and caveats: The CD4+ and CD8+ T cells in the blood had expanded clonally by week 6 at 0.1 to 3.0 mg/kg.

This table comes from immunoSEQ multiplex PCR, and its TCRdb copy is limited to in-frame clones, with some not included. The table has 20,000 to 30,000 clones, more than 70% seen once. Blood samples were obtained at baseline, cycle 4 day 1, and cycle 7 day 1. To note about this clone: What it binds is unknown.

The sequencing here drew on CD4+ or CD8+ T cells sorted from blood, taken in a trial of the OX40 agonist ivuxolimab. This receptor was identified in an adult with an advanced solid tumor such as melanoma, head and neck, liver or kidney cancer.

The CDR3 region is CASSMTGNYGYTF. DNA of the CDR3: TGTGCCAGCAGCATGACAGGAAACTATGGCTACACCTTC. The chain links TRBV5-4 to TRBJ1-2; tentatively, D is TRBD1 (6 bases). The CDR3 loop spans 13 amino acids. Per the germline V gene, CDR1 is SGHNT and CDR2 is YYREEE (reference sequence). The germline V and J ends were trimmed by 4 bases and 2 bases, with 9 bases remaining between them.